The TCR beta chain described here comes from a study of TIL therapy for anti-PD-1-resistant metastatic lung cancer (dated by TCRdb to about 2021). About the full investigation: Enrolled patients had a median age of approximately 49 years (range roughly 35-85) and a median tumor PD-L1 proportion score of about 5.9%. The cohort was composed predominantly of lung adenocarcinoma, with four EGFR-mutant and two ALK-rearranged tumors included, and half of patients were identified as current or former smokers. Across the cohort, whole-exome sequencing showed a median non-synonymous tumor mutation burden of around 1.4 mutations per megabase. Clonotypes were tracked across tumor, expanded TIL product and serial blood samples by T cell receptor beta sequencing of tumor and peripheral blood. General conclusions and limits of the study: High clonal turnover was observed in TIL culture, with many enriched product clones not detected in the baseline tumor, which suggested clonal contraction rather than faithful expansion. Generalizability was limited because the cohort was highly selected, with more treatment-naive, never-smoker and oncogene-addicted patients included than is typical. The study protocol defined all tumor marker inferences as exploratory. Higher clonality and lower diversity were observed in expanded TIL cultures than in baseline intratumoral T cells (median clonality approximately 6% vs 31%, p < 0.0001).

The time point label for this specimen denotes: pre-treatment sample, taken before nivolumab and TIL therapy. Excised metastases, mostly pleural nodules or supraclavicular lymph nodes, were used as baseline tumor samples and were taken from the same resection from which TIL were grown. Tumors were collected before any PD-1/PD-L1 blockade, after which patients were given nivolumab, and patients who progressed were given lymphodepletion, an infusion of expanded TIL and IL-2. Adults with stage 4 NSCLC were enrolled from 2017 to early 2020 in a dual-center phase I trial. Samples came from a single-arm, open-label phase I trial of tumor-infiltrating lymphocyte therapy with nivolumab in advanced non-small cell lung cancer. Parts of each resected tumor were snap-frozen in liquid nitrogen and kept at -80 degrees C. Tumor regions of interest were selected on H&E sections using laser-capture macrodissection, ground into 15 mg aliquots, and extracted using Qiagen Allprep kits.

According to the germline V gene (reference sequence), CDR1 reads SGHAT and CDR2 reads FQDESV. V is cut by 4 bases and J by 2 bases, and the space between the germline ends is 11 bases. From cysteine to phenylalanine, the CDR3 is 14 amino acids long. The DNA shown is the 42-base CDR3, in frame from base 1. TCR beta CDR3 regions were amplified from genomic DNA by bias-controlled multiplex PCR with the immunoSEQ v3 hsTCRB kit. TCR libraries were sequenced on an Illumina NextSeq 500 to some 2 million read pairs for survey level or roughly 4.5-6.5 million for deep level. The authors processed their data as follows. V, D and J genes were assigned, non-productive sequences were removed, and clonality was reported by immunoSEQ Analyzer software. Repertoires were compared by productive Simpson clonality and by the Morisita overlap index of productive TRB rearrangements between infused TIL and blood. TCRdb mirrors the immuneACCESS table, restricted to in-frame sequences. Some clones are absent from its copies; in checked studies, under half trace to an unresolved V gene, and the reason for the others is unknown. The DNA was the basis for D and trimming; V, J and clone size are from that table. The sample includes about 50,000 clones, with about two thirds observed a single time. The leading ten clones occupy approximately 5.6% of the sample.

This clone turned up a few times. Its specific antigen is unknown. No per-base quality is available; no much larger clone lies one base away. The receptor was isolated from a person aged 25 to 79 with non-small cell lung cancer. Sequenced here: tumor tissue, sampled at baseline. The chain is encoded by TRBV11-1 joined to TRBJ2-5; TRBD2 is a weak D gene call, 6 bases matching. The nucleotides read TGTGCCAGCAGCTCGGACTACAAACAAGAGACCCAGTACTTC. This codes for CASSSDYKQETQYF.